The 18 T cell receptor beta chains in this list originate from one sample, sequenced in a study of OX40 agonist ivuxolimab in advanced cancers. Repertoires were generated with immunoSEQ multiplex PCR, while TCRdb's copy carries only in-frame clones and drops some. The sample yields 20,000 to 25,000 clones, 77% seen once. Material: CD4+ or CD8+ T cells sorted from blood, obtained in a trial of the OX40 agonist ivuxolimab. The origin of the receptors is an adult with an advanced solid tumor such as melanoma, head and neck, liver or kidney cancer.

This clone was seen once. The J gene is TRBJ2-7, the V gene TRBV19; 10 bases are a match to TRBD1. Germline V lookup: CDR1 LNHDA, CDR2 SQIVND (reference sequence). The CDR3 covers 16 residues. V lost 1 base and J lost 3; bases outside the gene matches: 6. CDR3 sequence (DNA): TGTGCCAGTAGTATAGCTTGGACAGGGGGAAACTACGAGCAGTACTTC. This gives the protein CASSIAWTGGNYEQYF.

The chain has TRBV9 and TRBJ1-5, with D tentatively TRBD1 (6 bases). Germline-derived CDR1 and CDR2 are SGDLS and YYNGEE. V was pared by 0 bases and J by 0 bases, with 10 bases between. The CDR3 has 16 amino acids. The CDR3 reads CASSVGAGDSNQPQHF. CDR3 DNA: TGTGCCAGCAGCGTAGGGGCAGGGGATAGCAATCAGCCCCAGCATTTT.

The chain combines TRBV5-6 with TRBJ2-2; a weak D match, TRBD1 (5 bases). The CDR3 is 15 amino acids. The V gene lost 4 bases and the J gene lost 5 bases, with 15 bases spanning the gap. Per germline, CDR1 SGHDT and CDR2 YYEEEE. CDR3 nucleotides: TGTGCCAGCAGCCAAGGGGATTTAGGGACCGGGGAGCTGTTTTTT. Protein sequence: CASSQGDLGTGELFF.

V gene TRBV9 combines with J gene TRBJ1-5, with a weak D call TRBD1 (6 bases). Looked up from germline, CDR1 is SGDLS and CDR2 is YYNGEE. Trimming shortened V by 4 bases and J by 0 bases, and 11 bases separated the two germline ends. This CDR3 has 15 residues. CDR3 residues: CASSQTGNSNQPQHF. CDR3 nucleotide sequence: TGTGCCAGCAGCCAAACAGGGAATAGCAATCAGCCCCAGCATTTT.

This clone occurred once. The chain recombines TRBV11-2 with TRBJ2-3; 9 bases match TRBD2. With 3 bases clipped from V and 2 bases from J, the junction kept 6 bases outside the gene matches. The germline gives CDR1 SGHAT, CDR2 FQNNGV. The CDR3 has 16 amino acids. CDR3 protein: CASSFAAGGFTDTQYF. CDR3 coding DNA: TGTGCCAGCAGCTTTGCAGCGGGGGGATTCACAGATACGCAGTATTTT.

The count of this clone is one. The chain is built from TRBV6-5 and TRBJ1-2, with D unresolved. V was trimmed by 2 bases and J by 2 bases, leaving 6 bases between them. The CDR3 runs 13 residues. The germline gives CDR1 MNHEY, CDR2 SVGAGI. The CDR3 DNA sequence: TGTGCCAGCAGTTACAGGGAAAACTATGGCTACACCTTC. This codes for CASSYRENYGYTF.

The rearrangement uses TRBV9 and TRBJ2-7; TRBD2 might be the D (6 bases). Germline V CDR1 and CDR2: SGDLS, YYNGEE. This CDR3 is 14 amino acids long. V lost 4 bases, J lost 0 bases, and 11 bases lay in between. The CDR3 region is CASSLGGGSYEQYF. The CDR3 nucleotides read TGTGCCAGCAGCCTGGGGGGAGGCTCCTACGAGCAGTACTTC.

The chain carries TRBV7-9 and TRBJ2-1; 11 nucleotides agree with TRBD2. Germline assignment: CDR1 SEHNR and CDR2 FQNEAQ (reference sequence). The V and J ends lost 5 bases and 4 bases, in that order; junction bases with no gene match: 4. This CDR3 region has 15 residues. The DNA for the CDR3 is TGTGCCAGCAGCCCGGGACTAGCGGTTTACAATGAGCAGTTCTTC. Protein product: CASSPGLAVYNEQFF.

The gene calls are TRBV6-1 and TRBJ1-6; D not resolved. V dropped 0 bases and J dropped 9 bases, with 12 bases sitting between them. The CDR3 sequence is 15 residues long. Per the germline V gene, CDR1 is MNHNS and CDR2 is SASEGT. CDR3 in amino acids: CASSEADVPRSPLHF. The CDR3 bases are TGTGCCAGCAGTGAAGCGGATGTGCCCCGTTCACCCCTCCACTTT.

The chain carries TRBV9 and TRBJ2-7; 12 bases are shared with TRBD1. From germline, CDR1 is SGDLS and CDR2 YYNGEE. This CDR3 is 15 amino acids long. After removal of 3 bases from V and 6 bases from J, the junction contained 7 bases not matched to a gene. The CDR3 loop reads CASSDRDRGLSEQYF. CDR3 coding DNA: TGTGCCAGCAGCGACCGGGACAGGGGGCTAAGCGAGCAGTACTTC.

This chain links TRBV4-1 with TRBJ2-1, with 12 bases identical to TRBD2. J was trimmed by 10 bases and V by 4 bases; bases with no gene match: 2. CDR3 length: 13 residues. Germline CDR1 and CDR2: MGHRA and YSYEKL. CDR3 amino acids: CASSRGLAGEQFF. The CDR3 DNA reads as TGCGCCAGCAGCCGAGGACTAGCGGGGGAGCAGTTCTTC.

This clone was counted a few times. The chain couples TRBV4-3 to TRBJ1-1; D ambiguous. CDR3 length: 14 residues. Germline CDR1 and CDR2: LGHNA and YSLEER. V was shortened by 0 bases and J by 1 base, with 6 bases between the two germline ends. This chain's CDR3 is CASSQDLGNTEAFF. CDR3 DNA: TGCGCCAGCAGCCAAGATTTGGGGAACACTGAAGCTTTCTTT.

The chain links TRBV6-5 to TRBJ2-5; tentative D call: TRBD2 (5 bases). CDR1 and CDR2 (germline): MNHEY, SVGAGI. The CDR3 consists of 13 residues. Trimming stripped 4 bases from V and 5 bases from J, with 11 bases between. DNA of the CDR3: TGTGCCAGCAGTTCAATGTCGGGGGAGACCCAGTACTTC. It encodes CASSSMSGETQYF.

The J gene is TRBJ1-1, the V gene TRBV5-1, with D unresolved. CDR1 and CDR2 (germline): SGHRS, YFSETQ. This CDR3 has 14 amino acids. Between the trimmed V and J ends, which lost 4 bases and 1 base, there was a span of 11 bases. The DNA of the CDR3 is TGCGCCAGCAGCGGGTACGGAGAGAACACTGAAGCTTTCTTT. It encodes CASSGYGENTEAFF.

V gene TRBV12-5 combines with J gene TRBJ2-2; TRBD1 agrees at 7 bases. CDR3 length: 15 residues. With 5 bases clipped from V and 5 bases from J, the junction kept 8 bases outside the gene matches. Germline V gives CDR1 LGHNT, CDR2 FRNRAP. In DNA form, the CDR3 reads TGTGCTAGTGGTAACGACAGGGAAACGACCGGGGAGCTGTTTTTT. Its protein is CASGNDRETTGELFF.

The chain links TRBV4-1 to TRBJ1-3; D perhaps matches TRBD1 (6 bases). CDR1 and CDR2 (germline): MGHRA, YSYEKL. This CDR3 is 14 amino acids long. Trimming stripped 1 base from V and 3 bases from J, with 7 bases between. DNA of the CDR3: TGCGCCAGCAGCCAAGGGACAGTTGGAAACACCATATATTTT. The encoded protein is CASSQGTVGNTIYF.

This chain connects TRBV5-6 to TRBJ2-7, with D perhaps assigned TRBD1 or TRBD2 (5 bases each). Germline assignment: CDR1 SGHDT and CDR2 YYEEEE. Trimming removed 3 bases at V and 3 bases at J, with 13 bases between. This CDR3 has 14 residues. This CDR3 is CASSWGWGSYEQYF. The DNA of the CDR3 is TGTGCCAGCAGCTGGGGTTGGGGGAGCTACGAGCAGTACTTC.

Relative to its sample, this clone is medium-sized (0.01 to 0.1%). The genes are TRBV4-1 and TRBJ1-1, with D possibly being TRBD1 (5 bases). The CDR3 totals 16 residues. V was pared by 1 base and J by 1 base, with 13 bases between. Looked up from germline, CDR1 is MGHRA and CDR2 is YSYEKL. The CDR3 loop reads CASSQVLGQGNTEAFF. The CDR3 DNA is TGCGCCAGCAGCCAAGTATTGGGTCAGGGGAACACTGAAGCTTTCTTT.